Ten or more counts support the clone carrying this T cell receptor (beta chain). This CDR3 comprises 11 residues. CDR1 and CDR2 from the germline V gene are LGHNA and YNFKEQ. The germline V and J ends were trimmed by 0 bases and 9 bases, with 6 bases remaining between them. Using a J-beta primer mix together with a sample-barcoded 5' primer, a second PCR was run for roughly 7 to 11 cycles. TCRdb analysed the 5' RACE reads with MiXCR anew, one entry per CDR3 protein. This table has some 940,000 distinct CDR3 sequences, 25% to 30% appearing once. This sample was taken from a study of blood T cells in healthy people across ages. The same specimen was also included in a second study, on T cells of mothers and their children.

The sequencing sample was made of blood. The TCR sequence derives from a woman aged 40 to 49 in good health. The chain joins TRBV4-2 to TRBJ2-7; D gene uncertain. This CDR3 is CASSQDGWQYF. In DNA form, the CDR3 reads TGTGCCAGCAGCCAAGATGGTTGGCAGTACTTC.